This T cell receptor (beta chain) was sequenced in a study of OX40 agonist ivuxolimab in advanced cancers. Overall study context: Patients in dose escalation had liver, melanoma, kidney or head and neck cancers. Points from the study as a whole: At 0.1 to 3.0 mg/kg, clonal expansion of CD4+ and CD8+ blood T cells had occurred by week 6.

Regarding this clone: Its antigen is unknown.

Profiled with immunoSEQ multiplex PCR; TCRdb holds only in-frame clones, not every one. Here the sample spans roughly 80,000 clones, roughly 84% being singletons. V was clipped by 2 bases and J by 2 bases, with 7 bases between them. The CDR3 extends over 13 amino acids. Germline CDR1 reads MNHEY; CDR2 reads SVGAGI. Source: CD4+ or CD8+ T cells sorted from blood, taken in a trial of the OX40 agonist ivuxolimab. The chain recombines TRBV6-5 with TRBJ2-7; possible D gene TRBD2, 5 bases. The TCR sequence derives from an adult with an advanced solid tumor such as melanoma, head and neck, liver or kidney cancer. CDR3 sequence: CASSYRETYEQYF. As DNA, the CDR3 is TGTGCCAGCAGTTACCGGGAAACCTACGAGCAGTACTTC.